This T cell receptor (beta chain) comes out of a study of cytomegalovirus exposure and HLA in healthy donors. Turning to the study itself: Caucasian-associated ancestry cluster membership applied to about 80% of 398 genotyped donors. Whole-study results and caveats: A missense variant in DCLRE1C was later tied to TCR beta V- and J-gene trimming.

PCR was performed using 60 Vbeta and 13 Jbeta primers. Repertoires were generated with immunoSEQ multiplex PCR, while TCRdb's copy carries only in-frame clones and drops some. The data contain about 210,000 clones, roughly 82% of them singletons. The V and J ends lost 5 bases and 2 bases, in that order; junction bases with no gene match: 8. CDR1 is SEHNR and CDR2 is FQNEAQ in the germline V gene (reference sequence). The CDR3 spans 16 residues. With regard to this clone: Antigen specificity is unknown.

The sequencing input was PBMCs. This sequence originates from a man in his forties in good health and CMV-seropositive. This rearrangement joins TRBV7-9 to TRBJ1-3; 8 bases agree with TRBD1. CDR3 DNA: TGTGCCAGCAGCCCCCGACAGGGGATTACTGGAAACACCATATATTTT. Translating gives CASSPRQGITGNTIYF.